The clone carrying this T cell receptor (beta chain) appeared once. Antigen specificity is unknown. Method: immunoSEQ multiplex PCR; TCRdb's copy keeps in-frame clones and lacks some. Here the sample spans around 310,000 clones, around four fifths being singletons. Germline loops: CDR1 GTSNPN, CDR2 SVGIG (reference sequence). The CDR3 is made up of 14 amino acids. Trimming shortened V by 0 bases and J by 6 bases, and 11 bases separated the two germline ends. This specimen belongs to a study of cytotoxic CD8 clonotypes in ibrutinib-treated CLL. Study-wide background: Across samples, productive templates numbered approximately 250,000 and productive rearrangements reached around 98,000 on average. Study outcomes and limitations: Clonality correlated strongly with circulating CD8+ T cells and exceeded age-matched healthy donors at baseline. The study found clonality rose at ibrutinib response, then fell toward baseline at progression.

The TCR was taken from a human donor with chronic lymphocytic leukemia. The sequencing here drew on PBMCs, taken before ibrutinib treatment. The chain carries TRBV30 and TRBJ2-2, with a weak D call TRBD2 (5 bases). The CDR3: CAWSVFPGSGELFF. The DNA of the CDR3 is TGTGCCTGGAGTGTATTTCCGGGGTCCGGGGAGCTGTTTTTT.